One sample yielded the 26 T cell receptor beta chains listed below, sequenced in a study of a mutant IDH1 vaccine in newly diagnosed glioma. TCRdb keeps only in-frame clones here, not all; method: immunoSEQ multiplex PCR. The table records approximately 37,000 clones, about 76% of them present only once. Specified time point: week 23, last vaccination. Doses comprised 300 ug of mutant IDH1 20-mer peptide each, plus topical imiquimod. No antigens are known for them. The input for sequencing was PBMCs, taken from a glioma patient whose treatment included an IDH1 peptide vaccine. All receptors come from a man in his fifties or sixties with glioma.

The V and J genes are TRBV18 and TRBJ1-1, with 7 bases identical to TRBD1. Looked up from germline, CDR1 is KGHSH and CDR2 is LQKENI. V gave up 1 base and J gave up 11 bases; unmatched junction bases: 10. The CDR3 is 14 residues long. CDR3 in amino acids: CASSPQDRAPSAFF. The CDR3 DNA sequence: TGTGCCAGCTCACCACAAGACAGGGCCCCGTCGGCTTTCTTT.

V and J are TRBV29-1 and TRBJ1-1; D remains ambiguous. The CDR3 is made up of 12 amino acids. V lost 7 bases and J lost 1, with 10 bases in between. CDR1 is SQVTM, CDR2 ANQGSEA, per germline. CDR3 in amino acids: CSEKSANTEAFF. CDR3 bases: TGCAGCGAAAAATCAGCGAACACTGAAGCTTTCTTT.

The rearrangement links TRBV6-5 to TRBJ1-1, with D possibly TRBD1 on 5 matching bases. Germline values: CDR1 MNHEY, CDR2 SVGAGI. The CDR3 runs to 13 residues. Deletions cut 4 bases from V and 2 bases from J, with 8 bases between. CDR3 nucleotides: TGTGCCAGCAGTTCATGGGACAACACTGAAGCTTTCTTT. It codes for CASSSWDNTEAFF.

This chain connects TRBV6-5 to TRBJ1-5, with 7 bases matching TRBD1. The CDR3 contains 15 residues. The V and J ends lost 6 bases and 0 bases, in that order; junction bases with no gene match: 5. Germline lookup yields CDR1 MNHEY and CDR2 SVGAGI. The CDR3 is CASSQGQNSNQPQHF. CDR3 nucleotide sequence: TGTGCCAGCAGCCAGGGACAGAATAGCAATCAGCCCCAGCATTTT.

V usage is TRBV6-5 and J usage is TRBJ1-3, with a weak D call TRBD1 (5 bases). V was shortened by 2 bases and J by 2 bases, with 10 bases between the two germline ends. The CDR3 sequence is 15 residues long. The V gene's germline CDR1 is MNHEY and CDR2 SVGAGI. The CDR3 protein is CASSYRRTTGNTIYF. The CDR3, as DNA: TGTGCCAGCAGTTACCGACGGACAACTGGAAACACCATATATTTT.

This clone was recorded once. DNA of the CDR3: TGTGCCAGCACCATGTTTACAGGGCCAAACTATGGCTACACCTTC. Residues: CASTMFTGPNYGYTF. V and J are TRBV28 and TRBJ1-2; TRBD1 might be the D (6 bases). CDR1 and CDR2 from the germline V gene are MDHEN and SYDVKM. The ends were cut back, 7 bases at V and 2 bases at J, with 17 bases in the middle. The CDR3 has 15 amino acids.

This clone appeared a few times. J is TRBJ2-2 and V is TRBV13, with 8 positions matching TRBD1. This CDR3 spans 15 amino acids. The germline V gene has CDR1 PRHDT and CDR2 FYEKMQ (reference sequence). V shed 3 bases, J shed 9 bases, and the junction held 9 bases outside the gene matches. CDR3 sequence: CASSFRMQGARELFF. The CDR3 region has the DNA TGTGCCAGCAGCTTCCGTATGCAGGGGGCTAGGGAGCTGTTTTTT.

This sequence joins TRBV10-3 and TRBJ2-2, with a possible D match to TRBD2 (6 bases). The CDR3 consists of 15 residues. Germline V gene data show CDR1 as ENHRY and CDR2 as SYGVKD. The V end lost 10 bases, the J end lost 5 bases, and 20 bases lay between the germline ends. CDR3: CATTFAGGGTGELFF. In DNA form, the CDR3 reads TGTGCCACCACCTTCGCCGGGGGTGGAACCGGGGAGCTGTTTTTT.

The CDR3 DNA reads TGTGCCAGCAACCCGACAGGGGGCGGCCTCAATGAGCAGTTCTTC. It translates to CASNPTGGGLNEQFF. The chain joins TRBV9 to TRBJ2-1; the match to TRBD1 covers 10 bases. J lost 6 bases, V lost 6 bases, and 9 bases had no gene match. CDR1 and CDR2 from the germline V gene are SGDLS and YYNGEE. The CDR3 consists of 15 residues.

This sequence joins TRBV29-1 and TRBJ1-1; D is uncertain. The CDR3 contains 12 residues. CDR1 is SQVTM and CDR2 is ANQGSEA in the germline V gene. Trimming left V 5 bases short and J 3 bases short, with 10 bases between. The CDR3 coding sequence is TGCAGCGTTAAGGACTGGGACACTGAAGCTTTCTTT. It yields the protein CSVKDWDTEAFF.

The chain recombines TRBV7-2 with TRBJ1-1; TRBD1 might be the D (5 bases). Germline V lookup: CDR1 SGHTA, CDR2 FQGNSA. The germline V and J ends were trimmed by 5 bases and 0 bases, with 10 bases remaining between them. The CDR3 loop spans 14 amino acids. This CDR3 reads CASSKDILNTEAFF. The DNA of the CDR3 is TGTGCCAGCAGCAAGGACATCCTGAACACTGAAGCTTTCTTT.

The chain joins TRBV29-1 to TRBJ1-5, with a possible D match to TRBD1 (5 bases). Germline CDR1 is SQVTM and CDR2 is ANQGSEA. V was cut by 5 bases and J by 6 bases, with 14 bases left in between. This CDR3 comprises 13 residues. CDR3 DNA sequence: TGCAGCGTTCGGCAGGGTGGTAGTCAGCCCCAGCATTTT. Translating it yields CSVRQGGSQPQHF.

The chain recombines TRBV7-6 with TRBJ2-2; TRBD1 matches at 8 bases. The V gene end was trimmed by 1 base and the J gene end by 4 bases; junction bases not matched to a gene: 5. The germline CDR1 and CDR2 sequences are SGHVS and FNYEAQ. The CDR3 has 16 residues. The CDR3 bases are TGTGCCAGCAGCTTAGAGAGGGGACAGGCCACCGGGGAGCTGTTTTTT. Translated, it gives CASSLERGQATGELFF.

The V gene is TRBV19, the J gene TRBJ2-7; maybe TRBD1 (8 bases). The CDR3 extends over 13 amino acids. Trimming took off 9 bases at V and 4 bases at J, with 16 bases between the two ends. Germline V gives CDR1 LNHDA, CDR2 SQIVND (reference sequence). For the CDR3, the DNA is TGTGCCAGCGCTGGACAGGGAGGGTACGAGCAGTACTTC. This translates into CASAGQGGYEQYF.

The chain employs TRBV5-8 and TRBJ1-5, with TRBD1 as a possible D gene (5 bases). CDR3 length: 15 residues. Germline V lookup: CDR1 SGHTS, CDR2 YDEGEE. V was clipped by 3 bases and J by 2 bases, with 12 bases between them. The CDR3 sequence is CASSSADRGNQPQHF. In nucleotides, the CDR3 is TGTGCCAGCAGCTCCGCAGACAGAGGCAATCAGCCCCAGCATTTT.

The rearrangement joins TRBV6-5 to TRBJ1-4, with a weak D call TRBD1 (5 bases). Trimming removed 5 bases from V and 0 bases from J, with 10 bases in between. From germline, CDR1 is MNHEY and CDR2 SVGAGI. The CDR3 is 15 residues long. The CDR3 sequence is CASSGQGATNEKLFF. In DNA form, the CDR3 reads TGTGCCAGCAGTGGCCAAGGGGCAACTAATGAAAAACTGTTTTTT.

The chain recombines TRBV25-1 with TRBJ2-5, with D hard to call. The CDR3 has 14 amino acids. V shed 1 base and J shed 4 bases, with 10 bases lying between them. Per the germline V gene, CDR1 is MGHDK and CDR2 is SYGVNS. This CDR3 is CASSESRRLETQYF. The CDR3, as DNA: TGTGCCAGCAGTGAATCCCGCCGGTTAGAGACCCAGTACTTC.

This rearrangement joins TRBV11-2 to TRBJ1-5; no reliable D call. The V end lost 2 bases, the J end lost 5 bases, and 7 bases lay between the germline ends. This CDR3 region has 13 residues. Germline CDR1 SGHAT, CDR2 FQNNGV. This CDR3 is CASSLMSDQPQHF. CDR3 DNA: TGTGCCAGCAGCTTAATGTCTGATCAGCCCCAGCATTTT. Drawing the rest from reference TRBV11-2 and TRBJ1-5, the complete variable domain is EAGVAQSPRYKIIEKRQSVAFWCNPISGHATLYWYQQILGQGPKLLIQFQNNGVVDDSQLPKDRFSAERLKGVDSTLKIQPAKLEDSAVYLCASSLMSDQPQHFGDGTRLSIL.

This chain links TRBV7-8 with TRBJ1-4; 7 bases agree with TRBD1. The CDR3 has 12 residues. CDR1 is SGHVS, CDR2 FQNEAQ, per germline. V gave up 2 bases and J gave up 13 bases; unmatched junction bases: 4. CDR3 region: CASSLSGQRLFF. In DNA, the CDR3 is TGTGCCAGCAGCTTATCGGGACAGAGACTGTTTTTT.

V is TRBV5-1 and J is TRBJ1-2; 7 bases are shared with TRBD1. Looked up from germline, CDR1 is SGHRS and CDR2 is YFSETQ. This CDR3 comprises 14 residues. The V gene end was trimmed by 0 bases and the J gene end by 4 bases; junction bases not matched to a gene: 3. CDR3 protein: CASSLESGGYGYTF. The DNA for the CDR3 is TGCGCCAGCAGCTTGGAGTCAGGGGGCTATGGCTACACCTTC.

The chain has TRBV5-1 and TRBJ1-2; 7 nucleotides line up with TRBD1. The V gene end was trimmed by 4 bases and the J gene end by 2 bases; junction bases not matched to a gene: 11. From germline, CDR1 is SGHRS and CDR2 YFSETQ. The CDR3 length is 16 residues. The DNA of the CDR3 is TGCGCCAGCAGCCCCGGGACAGCTTCACGAAACTATGGCTACACCTTC. It encodes CASSPGTASRNYGYTF.

The gene calls are TRBV29-1 and TRBJ2-7; D could derive from TRBD1 or TRBD2 (5 bases each). The germline V gene has CDR1 SQVTM and CDR2 ANQGSEA. This CDR3 has 11 amino acids. Trimming removed 6 bases at V and 2 bases at J, with 8 bases between. CDR3 region: CSVGEPYEQYF. CDR3 nucleotides: TGCAGCGTGGGGGAGCCCTACGAGCAGTACTTC.

CDR3 nucleotide sequence: TGTGCCAGCAGCTTAGGAGACGTGACAGCCTTACAAGAGACCCAGTACTTC. It translates to CASSLGDVTALQETQYF. The chain is built from TRBV13 and TRBJ2-5, with D perhaps matching TRBD1 (5 bases). CDR3 length equals 17 residues. Looked up from germline, CDR1 is PRHDT and CDR2 is FYEKMQ (reference sequence). The V end lost 0 bases, the J end lost 2 bases, and 16 bases lay between the germline ends.

This clone appeared once. The V and J genes are TRBV5-1 and TRBJ1-4; 9 bases are a match to TRBD1. The V gene end was trimmed by 5 bases and the J gene end by 5 bases; junction bases not matched to a gene: 1. Germline V gene data show CDR1 as SGHRS and CDR2 as YFSETQ. This CDR3 contains 13 residues. DNA of the CDR3: TGCGCCAGCAGGGGGACAGGGAATGAAAAACTGTTTTTT. It encodes CASRGTGNEKLFF. Based on the CDR3 plus reference TRBV5-1 and TRBJ1-4, the full variable domain is KAGVTQTPRYLIKTRGQQVTLSCSPISGHRSVSWYQQTPGQGLQFLFEYFSETQRNKGNFPGRFSGRQFSNSRSEMNVSTLELGDSALYLCASRGTGNEKLFFGSGTQLSVL.

The chain employs TRBV4-2 and TRBJ2-2; 14 bases are shared with TRBD2. The CDR3 extends over 18 amino acids. The V gene end was trimmed by 0 bases and the J gene end by 5 bases; junction bases not matched to a gene: 5. CDR1 is LGHNA and CDR2 is YNFKEQ in the germline V gene. The CDR3 DNA is TGTGCCAGCAGCCAAGATCCGACTAGCGGGGGGGCGACCGGGGAGCTGTTTTTT. This gives the protein CASSQDPTSGGATGELFF.

The rearrangement links TRBV6-6 to TRBJ1-4; D remains unclear. V lost 2 bases and J 0 bases, leaving 10 bases between the germline ends. Per the germline V gene, CDR1 is MNHNY and CDR2 is SVGAGI (reference sequence). The CDR3 spans 16 residues. This chain's CDR3 is CASSYNSLATNEKLFF. For the CDR3, the DNA is TGTGCCAGCAGTTACAACAGCCTTGCAACTAATGAAAAACTGTTTTTT.